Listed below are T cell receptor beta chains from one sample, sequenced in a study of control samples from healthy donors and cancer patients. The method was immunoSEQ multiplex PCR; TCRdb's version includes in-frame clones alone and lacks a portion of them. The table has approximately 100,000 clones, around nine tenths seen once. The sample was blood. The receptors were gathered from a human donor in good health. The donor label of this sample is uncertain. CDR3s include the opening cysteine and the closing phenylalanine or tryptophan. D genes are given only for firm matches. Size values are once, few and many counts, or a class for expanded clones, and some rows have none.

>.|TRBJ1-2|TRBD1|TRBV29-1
CSVEDRENGYTF
TGCAGCGTAGAAGACAGGGAAAATGGCTACACCTTC
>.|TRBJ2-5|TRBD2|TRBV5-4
CASSLVAGGGETQYF
TGTGCCAGCAGCTTGGTTGCGGGGGGAGGCGAGACCCAGTACTTC
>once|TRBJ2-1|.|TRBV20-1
CSASLEYEQFF
TGCAGTGCTAGTCTCGAGTATGAGCAGTTCTTC
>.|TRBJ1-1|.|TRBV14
CASSQQANTEAFF
TGTGCCAGCAGCCAACAGGCGAACACTGAAGCTTTCTTT
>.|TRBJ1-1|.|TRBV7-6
CASSLDYPNTEAFF
TGTGCCAGCAGCTTAGATTATCCGAACACTGAAGCTTTCTTT
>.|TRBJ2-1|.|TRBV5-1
CATALGGASYNEQFF
TGCGCCACCGCATTAGGGGGGGCCTCTTACAATGAGCAGTTCTTC
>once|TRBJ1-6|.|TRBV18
CASSPLQGADNSPLHF
TGTGCCAGCTCACCTCTCCAGGGAGCGGATAATTCACCCCTCCACTTT
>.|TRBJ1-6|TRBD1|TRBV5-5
CASSLITGVNSPLHF
TGTGCCAGCAGCTTGATAACAGGGGTAAATTCACCCCTCCACTTT
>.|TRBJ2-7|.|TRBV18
CASSPAFSYEQYF
TGTGCCAGCTCACCGGCCTTCTCCTACGAGCAGTACTTC
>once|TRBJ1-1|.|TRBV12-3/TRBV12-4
CASSLTKNTEAFF
TGTGCCAGCAGTTTAACCAAGAACACTGAAGCTTTCTTT